The rows below give T cell receptor beta chains drawn from one sample of a study of cytomegalovirus exposure and HLA in healthy donors. The repertoire was sequenced with immunoSEQ multiplex PCR; TCRdb's copy has only in-frame clones and lacks some. The profile shows about 100,000 clones, more than 75% of them singletons. Source material: PBMCs. These TCRs come from a woman in her forties or fifties in good health and CMV-seropositive. Both conserved end residues are part of each CDR3. Each record gives: clone size, J gene, V gene, D gene, CDR3 DNA, CDR3 protein. A D gene is named only where the DNA matches it firmly. Expanded clones get a size class; other rows say once, few or many, or leave the size out.

once TRBJ1-1 TRBV5-4 . TGTGCCAGCAGCTCCGGTACGGTGACTGAAGCTTTCTTT CASSSGTVTEAFF
. TRBJ2-7 TRBV5-6 TRBD2 TGTGCCAGCAGCCCTTTGGGACTAGACGGCGAGCAGTACTTC CASSPLGLDGEQYF
. TRBJ2-7 TRBV15 . TGTGCCACCAGCATTTACGGGGACTCGGTCGACGAGCAGTACTTC CATSIYGDSVDEQYF
. TRBJ1-1 TRBV5-1 TRBD1 TGCGCCAGCAGCTTGAAACAGGGGCAATCGGGGACTGAAGCTTTCTTT CASSLKQGQSGTEAFF
once TRBJ2-3 TRBV10-3 TRBD1 TGTGCCATTTCATGGACAGGGGGCACAGATACGCAGTATTTT CAISWTGGTDTQYF
. TRBJ1-1 TRBV9 TRBD1 TGTGCCAGCAGCGGTACAGGGGGCGCGGGTGAAGCTTTCTTT CASSGTGGAGEAFF
. TRBJ2-2 TRBV4-2 . TGTGCCAGCAGCCAAGAAACGGGAGATCCCACCGGGGAGCTGTTTTTT CASSQETGDPTGELFF
once TRBJ2-7 TRBV7-9 TRBD2 TGTGCCAGCAGCTTAATCGGGGACGTGAGGGAGGGCAAGAGGGGTGAGCAGTACTTC CASSLIGDVREGKRGEQYF
. TRBJ2-7 TRBV7-9 . TGTGCCAGCAGCCCCCCCTGGGAGAACGAGCAGTACTTC CASSPPWENEQYF
. TRBJ2-3 TRBV12-5 . TGTGCTAGTGGTTTGTGGGGGGGCACAGATACGCAGTATTTT CASGLWGGTDTQYF
few TRBJ1-3 TRBV9 TRBD1 TGTGCCAGCGCTCCGGGACAGGGAGGAAACACCATATATTTT CASAPGQGGNTIYF
. TRBJ2-6 TRBV9 TRBD1 TGTGCCAGCAGCGTCCGGGACAGGGGCTCTGGGGCCAACGTCCTGACTTTC CASSVRDRGSGANVLTF
. TRBJ1-2 TRBV7-8 . TGTGCCAGCAGCTTAGACCCAGTCTTCTATGGCTACACCTTC CASSLDPVFYGYTF
. TRBJ2-5 TRBV7-7 . TGTGCTAGCAGCATCACCGGGATCCAAGAGACCCAGTACTTC CASSITGIQETQYF
. TRBJ2-1 TRBV5-1 TRBD1 TGCGCCAGCAGCTTGGCCGGGACAGGGGGCAATGAGCAGTTCTTC CASSLAGTGGNEQFF
. TRBJ2-1 TRBV2 TRBD2 TGTGCCAGCAGTGAATGGGCTAGCGGATACAATGAGCAGTTCTTC CASSEWASGYNEQFF
once TRBJ1-3 TRBV5-6 . TGTGCCAGCACCCAGTCGGGGATCTCTGGAAACACCATATATTTT CASTQSGISGNTIYF